This entry is about one TCR beta chain. This record belongs to a study of CD8+CD57+ T cells in acquired aplastic anemia. V was pared by 5 bases and J by 5 bases, with 13 bases between. The CDR3 consists of 13 residues. Germline assignment: CDR1 LGHDT and CDR2 YNNKEL (reference sequence). Patients selected for sequencing had displayed CD8+CD57+ cell expansion by flow cytometry. TCR beta VDJ and CDR3 profiling used genomic DNA as template. TCRdb used MiXCR to reprocess the reads, holding one entry per CDR3 protein. Here the sample spans more than 150,000 distinct CDR3 sequences, approximately 50% being singletons.

The chain uses TRBV3-1 and TRBJ2-7, with D perhaps given as TRBD1 or TRBD2 (5 bases each). Sequencing was performed on sorted CD4+, CD8+, or CD8+CD57+ T cells (not recorded which) from PBMCs. The TCR was taken from a human donor with aplastic anemia. The CDR3 region is CASSAWVGDEQYF. For the CDR3, the DNA is TGTGCCAGCAGCGCCTGGGTGGGGGACGAGCAGTACTTC.